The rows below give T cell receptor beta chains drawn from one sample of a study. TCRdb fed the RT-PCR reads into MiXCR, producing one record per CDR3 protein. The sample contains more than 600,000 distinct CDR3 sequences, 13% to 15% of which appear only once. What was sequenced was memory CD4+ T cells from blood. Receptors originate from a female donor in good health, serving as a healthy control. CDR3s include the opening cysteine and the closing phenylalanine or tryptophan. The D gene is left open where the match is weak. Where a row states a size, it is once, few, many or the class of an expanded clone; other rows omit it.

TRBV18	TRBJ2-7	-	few	TGTGCCAGCTCACCACCGTCAGGGGTATACGAGCAGTACTTC	CASSPPSGVYEQYF
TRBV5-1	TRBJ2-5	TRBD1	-	TGCGCCAGCAGCTTTGGGGGACAGGGGTCCGGTGAGACCCAGTACTTC	CASSFGGQGSGETQYF
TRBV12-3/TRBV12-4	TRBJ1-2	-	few	TGTGCCAGCCTTGTCTCTGGGCTGGTGGGGACCTTAAACTATGGCTACACCTTC	CASLVSGLVGTLNYGYTF
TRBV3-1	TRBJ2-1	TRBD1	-	TGTGCCAGCAGCTACAGGGGTAGCAATGAGCAGTTCTTC	CASSYRGSNEQFF
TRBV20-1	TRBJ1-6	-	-	TGCAGTGCTAGCGACGGACCCTATAATTCACCCCTCCACTTT	CSASDGPYNSPLHF
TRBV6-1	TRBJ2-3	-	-	TGTGCCAGCAGTAGAACAGGGTCAGATACGCAGTATTTT	CASSRTGSDTQYF
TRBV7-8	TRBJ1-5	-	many	TGTGCCAGCAGCTTAGCTCCGGGGGCAAACGATCAGCCCCAGCATTTT	CASSLAPGANDQPQHF
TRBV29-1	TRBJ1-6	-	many	TGCAGCGTTCGGTCTGGGGCGGTTGATTCACCCCTCCACTTT	CSVRSGAVDSPLHF
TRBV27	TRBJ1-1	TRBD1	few	TGTGCCAGCAGTTTATCGGGACAGCCTATCACGAATCGAGCTTTCTTT	CASSLSGQPITNRAFF
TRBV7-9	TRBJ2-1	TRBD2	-	TGTGCCAGCAGCTCAATAGCCTGGGGACTAGCGGAGGGGGCACGGGAGCAGTTCTTC	CASSSIAWGLAEGAREQFF
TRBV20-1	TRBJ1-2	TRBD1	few	TGCAGTGCTAGAGATCGATCGGGACAGTTTCAGGTTGGCTACACCTTC	CSARDRSGQFQVGYTF